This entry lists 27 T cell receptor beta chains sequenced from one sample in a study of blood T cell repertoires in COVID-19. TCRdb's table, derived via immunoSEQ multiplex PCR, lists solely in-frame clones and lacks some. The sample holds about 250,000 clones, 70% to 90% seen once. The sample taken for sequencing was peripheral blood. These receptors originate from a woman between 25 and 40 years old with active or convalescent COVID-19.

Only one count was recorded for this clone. The CDR3 DNA is TGTGCCAGCAGTTACTACCAAGCTAGCACAGATACGCAGTATTTT. This codes for CASSYYQASTDTQYF. The rearrangement joins TRBV6-6 to TRBJ2-3; D is unclear. The V end was cut by 1 base, the J end by 0 bases, with 8 bases between. Germline V gene sequence: CDR1 MNHNY, CDR2 SVGAGI (reference sequence). This CDR3 has 15 residues.

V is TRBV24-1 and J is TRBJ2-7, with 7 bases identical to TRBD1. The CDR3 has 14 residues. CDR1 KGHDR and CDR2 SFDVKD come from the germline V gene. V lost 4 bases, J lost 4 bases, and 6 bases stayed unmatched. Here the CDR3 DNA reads TGTGCCACCAGTGACGGGGACAGACCATACGAGCAGTACTTC. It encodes CATSDGDRPYEQYF.

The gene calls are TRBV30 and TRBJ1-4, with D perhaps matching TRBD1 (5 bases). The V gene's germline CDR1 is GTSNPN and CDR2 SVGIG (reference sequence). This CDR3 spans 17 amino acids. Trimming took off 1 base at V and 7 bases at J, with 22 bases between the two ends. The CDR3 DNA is TGTGCCTGGAGTGGCCCTATGGGCAGCCGGGGGGGTGAAAAACTGTTTTTT. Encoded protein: CAWSGPMGSRGGEKLFF.

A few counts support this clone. The CDR3 spells CASSTGPKDEQYF. In nucleotides, the CDR3 is TGTGCCAGCTCGACAGGGCCTAAGGACGAGCAGTACTTC. The chain carries TRBV28 and TRBJ2-7, with 7 bases matching TRBD1. CDR3 length: 13 residues. The V segment lost 8 bases and the J segment 5 bases; nucleotides outside the gene matches: 9. Per the germline V gene, CDR1 is MDHEN and CDR2 is SYDVKM.

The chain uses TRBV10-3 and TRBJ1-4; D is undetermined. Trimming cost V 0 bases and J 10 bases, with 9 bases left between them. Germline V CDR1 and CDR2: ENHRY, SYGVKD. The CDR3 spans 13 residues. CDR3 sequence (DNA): TGTGCCATCAGTGAGTCTACAGTCGGAAAACTGTTTTTT. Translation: CAISESTVGKLFF.

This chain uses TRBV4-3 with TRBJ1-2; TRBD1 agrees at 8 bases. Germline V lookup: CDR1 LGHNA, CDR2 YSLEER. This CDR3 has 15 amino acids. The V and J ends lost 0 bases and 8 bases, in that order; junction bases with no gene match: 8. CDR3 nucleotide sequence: TGCGCCAGCAGCCAAGATTTTAACAGGGGGAAAGGCTACACCTTC. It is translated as CASSQDFNRGKGYTF.

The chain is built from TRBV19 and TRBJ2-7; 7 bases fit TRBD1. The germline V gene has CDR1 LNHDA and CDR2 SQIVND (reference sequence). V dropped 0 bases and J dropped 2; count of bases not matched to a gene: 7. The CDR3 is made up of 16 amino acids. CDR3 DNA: TGTGCCAGTAGTATAGAAGACAGGGTAGGACCCTACGAGCAGTACTTC. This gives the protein CASSIEDRVGPYEQYF.

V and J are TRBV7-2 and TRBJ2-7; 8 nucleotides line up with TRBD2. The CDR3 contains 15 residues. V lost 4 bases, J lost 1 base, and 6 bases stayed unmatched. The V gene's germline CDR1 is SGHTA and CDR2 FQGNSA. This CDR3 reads CASSSYRGGSYEQYF. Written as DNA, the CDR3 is TGTGCCAGCAGCTCCTACCGGGGGGGGTCCTACGAGCAGTACTTC. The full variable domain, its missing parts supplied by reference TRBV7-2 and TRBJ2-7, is GAGVSQSPSNKVTEKGKDVELRCDPISGHTALYWYRQSLGQGLEFLIYFQGNSAPDKSGLPSDRFSAERTGGSVSTLTIQRTQQEDSAVYLCASSSYRGGSYEQYFGPGTRLTVT.

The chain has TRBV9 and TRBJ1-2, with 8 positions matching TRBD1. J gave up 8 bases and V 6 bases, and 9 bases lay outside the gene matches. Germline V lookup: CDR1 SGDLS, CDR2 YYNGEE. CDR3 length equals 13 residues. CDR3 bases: TGTGCCAGCACGTCTTCAGGGGGCGTGGGCTACACCTTC. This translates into CASTSSGGVGYTF.

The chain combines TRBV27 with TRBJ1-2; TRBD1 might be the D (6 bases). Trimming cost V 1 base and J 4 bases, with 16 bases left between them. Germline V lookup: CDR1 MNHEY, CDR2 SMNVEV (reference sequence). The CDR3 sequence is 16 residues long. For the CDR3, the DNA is TGTGCCAGCAGTTTATACAGGGAAGGGCGCGGCTATGGCTACACCTTC. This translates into CASSLYREGRGYGYTF.

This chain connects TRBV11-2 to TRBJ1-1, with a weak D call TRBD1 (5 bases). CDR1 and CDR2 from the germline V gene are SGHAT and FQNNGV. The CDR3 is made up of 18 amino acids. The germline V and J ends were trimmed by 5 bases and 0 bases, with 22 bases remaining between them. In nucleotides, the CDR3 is TGTGCCAGCAGCCCTATAGGTAGGCAGGGCGGATTGAACACTGAAGCTTTCTTT. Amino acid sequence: CASSPIGRQGGLNTEAFF.

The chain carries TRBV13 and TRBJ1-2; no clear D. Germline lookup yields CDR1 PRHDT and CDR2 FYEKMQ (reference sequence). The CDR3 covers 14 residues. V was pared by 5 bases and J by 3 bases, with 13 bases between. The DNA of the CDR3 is TGTGCCAGCAGCCCCCAGAGCGGGTACTATGGCTACACCTTC. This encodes CASSPQSGYYGYTF.

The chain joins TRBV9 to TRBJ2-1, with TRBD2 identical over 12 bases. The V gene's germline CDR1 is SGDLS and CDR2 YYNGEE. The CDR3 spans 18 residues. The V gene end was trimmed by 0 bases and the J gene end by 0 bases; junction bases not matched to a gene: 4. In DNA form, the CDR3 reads TGTGCCAGCAGCGTAGCGGCTAGCGGGGGGGGCTCCTACAATGAGCAGTTCTTC. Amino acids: CASSVAASGGGSYNEQFF.

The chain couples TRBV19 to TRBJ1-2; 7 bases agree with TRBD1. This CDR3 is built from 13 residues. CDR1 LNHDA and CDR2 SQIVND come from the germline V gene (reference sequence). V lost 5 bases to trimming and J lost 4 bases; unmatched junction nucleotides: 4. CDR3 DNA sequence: TGTGCCAGTAGTCGGACAGGAGCCTATGGCTACACCTTC. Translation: CASSRTGAYGYTF.

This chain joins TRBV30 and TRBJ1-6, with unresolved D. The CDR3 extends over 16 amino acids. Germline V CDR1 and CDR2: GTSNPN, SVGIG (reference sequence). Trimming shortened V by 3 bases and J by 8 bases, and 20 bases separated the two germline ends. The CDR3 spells CAWRPPEGGYDSPLHF. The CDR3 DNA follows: TGTGCCTGGAGGCCTCCCGAGGGCGGATATGATTCACCCCTCCACTTT.

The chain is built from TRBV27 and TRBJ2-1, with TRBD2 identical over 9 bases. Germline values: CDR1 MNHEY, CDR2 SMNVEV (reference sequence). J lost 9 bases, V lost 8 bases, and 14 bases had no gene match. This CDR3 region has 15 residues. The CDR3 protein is CASSPLAGGMGEQFF. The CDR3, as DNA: TGTGCCAGCTCCCCTTTGGCGGGGGGGATGGGTGAGCAGTTCTTC.

The DNA of the CDR3 is TGTGCCAGCAGCAACAGACAGTTTTCACCCCTCCACTTT. Translation gives CASSNRQFSPLHF. This chain connects TRBV12-3 or TRBV12-4 to TRBJ1-6; D possibly corresponds to TRBD1 (5 bases). The V end lost 6 bases, the J end lost 9 bases, and 12 bases lay between the germline ends. CDR3 size: 13 residues.

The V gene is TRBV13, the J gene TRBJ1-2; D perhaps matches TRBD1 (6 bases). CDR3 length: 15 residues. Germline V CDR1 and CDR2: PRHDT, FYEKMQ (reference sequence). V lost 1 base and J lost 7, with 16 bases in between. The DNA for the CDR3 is TGTGCCAGCAGCTTAGAGAGCTGGGCCAGGGGTGGCTACACCTTC. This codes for CASSLESWARGGYTF.

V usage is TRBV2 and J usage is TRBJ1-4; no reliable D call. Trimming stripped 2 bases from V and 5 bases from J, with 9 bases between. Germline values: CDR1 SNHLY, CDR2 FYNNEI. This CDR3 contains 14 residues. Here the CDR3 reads CASSELQKNEKLFF. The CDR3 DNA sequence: TGTGCCAGCAGTGAATTACAGAAAAATGAAAAACTGTTTTTT. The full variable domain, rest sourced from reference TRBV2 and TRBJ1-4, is EPEVTQTPSHQVTQMGQEVILRCVPISNHLYFYWYRQILGQKVEFLVSFYNNEISEKSEIFDDQFSVERPDGSNFTLKIRSTKLEDSAMYFCASSELQKNEKLFFGSGTQLSVL.

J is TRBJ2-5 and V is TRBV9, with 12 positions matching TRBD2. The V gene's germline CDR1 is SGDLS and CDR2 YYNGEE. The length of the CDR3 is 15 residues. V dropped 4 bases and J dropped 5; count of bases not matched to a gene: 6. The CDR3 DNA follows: TGTGCCAGCAGCAAAGGACTAGCGGGGTCTGAGACCCAGTACTTC. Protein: CASSKGLAGSETQYF.

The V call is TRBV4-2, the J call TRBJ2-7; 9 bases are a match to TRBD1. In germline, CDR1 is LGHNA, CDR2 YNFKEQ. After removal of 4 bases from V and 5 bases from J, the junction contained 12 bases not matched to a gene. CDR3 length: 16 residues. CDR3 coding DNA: TGTGCCAGCAGCCTTGGGGTGGGACAGGGAACCCACGAGCAGTACTTC. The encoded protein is CASSLGVGQGTHEQYF.

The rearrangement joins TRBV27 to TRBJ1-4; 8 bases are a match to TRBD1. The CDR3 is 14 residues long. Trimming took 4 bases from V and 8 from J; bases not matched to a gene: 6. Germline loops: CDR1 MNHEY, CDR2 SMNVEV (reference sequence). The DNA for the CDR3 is TGTGCCAGCAGTTCGCAGGGGGCTTGGGAAAAACTGTTTTTT. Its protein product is CASSSQGAWEKLFF.

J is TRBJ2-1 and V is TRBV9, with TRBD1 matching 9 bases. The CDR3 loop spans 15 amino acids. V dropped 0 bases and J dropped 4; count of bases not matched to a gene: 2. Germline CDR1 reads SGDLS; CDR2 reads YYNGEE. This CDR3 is CASSVGQGGYNEQFF. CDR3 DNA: TGTGCCAGCAGCGTAGGACAGGGGGGGTACAATGAGCAGTTCTTC.

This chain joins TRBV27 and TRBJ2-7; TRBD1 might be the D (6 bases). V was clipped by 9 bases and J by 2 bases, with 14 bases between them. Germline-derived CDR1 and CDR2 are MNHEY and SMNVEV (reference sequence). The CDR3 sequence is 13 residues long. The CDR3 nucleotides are TGTGCCAGTAAAGGACAGACTACCTACGAGCAGTACTTC. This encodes CASKGQTTYEQYF.

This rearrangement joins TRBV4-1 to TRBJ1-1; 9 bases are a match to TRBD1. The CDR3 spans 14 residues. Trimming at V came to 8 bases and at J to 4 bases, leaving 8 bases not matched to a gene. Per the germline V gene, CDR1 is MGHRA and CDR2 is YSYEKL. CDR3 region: CASSTGTGSTEAFF. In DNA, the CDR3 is TGCGCCAGCTCAACCGGGACAGGGTCCACTGAAGCTTTCTTT.

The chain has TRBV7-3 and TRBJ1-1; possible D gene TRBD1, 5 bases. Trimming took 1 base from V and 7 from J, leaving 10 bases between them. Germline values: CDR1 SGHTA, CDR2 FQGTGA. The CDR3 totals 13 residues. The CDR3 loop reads CASSLRWGNEAFF. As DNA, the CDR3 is TGTGCCAGCAGCTTAAGGTGGGGCAATGAAGCTTTCTTT.

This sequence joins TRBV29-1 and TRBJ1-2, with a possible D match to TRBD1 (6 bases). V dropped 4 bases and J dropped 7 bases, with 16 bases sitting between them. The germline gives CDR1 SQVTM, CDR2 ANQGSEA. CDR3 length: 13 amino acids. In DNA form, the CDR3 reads TGCAGCGTTGTGATCGAGGGAGGGGGTGGCTACACCTTC. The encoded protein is CSVVIEGGGGYTF.